This T cell receptor beta chain was profiled in a study of response to subunit inactivated influenza vaccine. Notes on the study in general: Authors suggested each seasonal flu vaccination may recruit only limited numbers of new T cells.

This clonotype showed up just a few times. Its target is not known. TCRdb re-called the RT-PCR reads with MiXCR, one entry per CDR3 protein. The top ten clones hold around 10% of a sample with fewer than 750,000 distinct CDR3 sequences, 12% to 15% of them seen once. The germline V gene encodes CDR1 MNHNS and CDR2 SASEGT. There are 15 residues in the CDR3. Trimming took off 5 bases at V and 0 bases at J, with 11 bases between the two ends. The sequence derives from a man aged 45-65 years who received an inactivated influenza vaccine. This chain links TRBV6-1 with TRBJ2-1, with unresolved D. Sample: PBMCs from blood, taken approximately 13 days after vaccination. The CDR3 DNA follows: TGTGCCAGCAGTCCACGACTGCTCTCCTACAATGAGCAGTTCTTC. Translated, it gives CASSPRLLSYNEQFF.